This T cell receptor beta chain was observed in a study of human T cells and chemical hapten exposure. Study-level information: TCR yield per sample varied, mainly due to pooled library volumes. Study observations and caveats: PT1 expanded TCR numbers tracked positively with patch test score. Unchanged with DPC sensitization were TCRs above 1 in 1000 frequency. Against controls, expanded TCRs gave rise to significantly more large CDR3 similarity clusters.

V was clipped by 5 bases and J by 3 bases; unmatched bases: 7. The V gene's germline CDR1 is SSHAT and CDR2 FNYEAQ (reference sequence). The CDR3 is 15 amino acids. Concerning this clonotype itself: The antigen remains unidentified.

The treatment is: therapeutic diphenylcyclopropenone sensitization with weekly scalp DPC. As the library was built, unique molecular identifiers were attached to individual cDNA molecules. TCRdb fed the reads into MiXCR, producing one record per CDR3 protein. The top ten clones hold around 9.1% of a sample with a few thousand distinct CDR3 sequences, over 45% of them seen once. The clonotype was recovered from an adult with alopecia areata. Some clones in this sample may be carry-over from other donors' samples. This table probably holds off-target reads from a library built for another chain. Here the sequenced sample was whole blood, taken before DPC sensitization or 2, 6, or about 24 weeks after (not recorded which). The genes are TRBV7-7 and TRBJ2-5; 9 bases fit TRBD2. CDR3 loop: CASSPIGTSKETQYF. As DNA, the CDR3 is TGTGCCAGCAGCCCGATCGGGACTAGCAAAGAGACCCAGTACTTC.